This T cell receptor (beta chain) was sequenced during a study of T cell changes during pregnancy in multiple sclerosis. The assay was immunoSEQ multiplex PCR, and TCRdb's table has in-frame clones only and misses some. Of 65,000 to 95,000 clones in the sample, about 91% are singletons; the top ten hold 1.5% to 2%. The ends lost 0 bases at V and 4 bases at J; junction bases unmatched: 6. In germline, CDR1 is SGHRS, CDR2 YFSETQ. The CDR3 spans 15 residues. The chain combines TRBV5-1 with TRBJ1-1, with 7 bases that match TRBD1. Sequenced here: peripheral blood, sampled before pregnancy. The receptor was derived from a female donor with multiple sclerosis, enrolled in a pregnancy study. CDR3 loop: CASSLGAGGATEAFF. The CDR3 nucleotides read TGCGCCAGCAGCTTGGGGGCAGGGGGTGCCACTGAAGCTTTCTTT.